There are many counts of the clone carrying this T cell receptor (beta chain). The antigen remains undetermined. This CDR3 is 14 amino acids long. The junction had 7 bases not matched to a gene; V was cut back by 5 bases and J by 5 bases. The data were obtained in a study of molecular identifiers for immune sequencing clone quantification. The naive CD8 libraries originated from between roughly 18,000 and 1,100,000 sorted cells and drew on 10%, 30% or 50% RNA. Preparation of the bulk TCR libraries relied on previously described methods and listed TCR primers. TCRdb fed the PCR reads into MiXCR, producing one record per CDR3 protein. In the table there are about 630,000 distinct CDR3 sequences, roughly 27% of which are singletons. Overall study findings and caveats: In CMV-specific effectors, clones above 20 copies held over 97% of molecules; naive, under 1%.

The specimen sequenced was naive CD8+ T cells from blood, with Jurkat cell RNA spiked in. The sample's subset: FACS-sorted CD8+CD4-CCR7+CD45RA+ naive T cells. The chain employs TRBV12-3 or TRBV12-4 and TRBJ2-3; 7 positions match TRBD2. This clonotype was obtained from a human donor in good health. Some libraries in this study had Jurkat cell RNA spiked in. The CDR3 protein is CASSLPGRRDTQYF. The CDR3 bases are TGTGCCAGCAGTCTACCCGGGAGGCGAGATACGCAGTATTTT.